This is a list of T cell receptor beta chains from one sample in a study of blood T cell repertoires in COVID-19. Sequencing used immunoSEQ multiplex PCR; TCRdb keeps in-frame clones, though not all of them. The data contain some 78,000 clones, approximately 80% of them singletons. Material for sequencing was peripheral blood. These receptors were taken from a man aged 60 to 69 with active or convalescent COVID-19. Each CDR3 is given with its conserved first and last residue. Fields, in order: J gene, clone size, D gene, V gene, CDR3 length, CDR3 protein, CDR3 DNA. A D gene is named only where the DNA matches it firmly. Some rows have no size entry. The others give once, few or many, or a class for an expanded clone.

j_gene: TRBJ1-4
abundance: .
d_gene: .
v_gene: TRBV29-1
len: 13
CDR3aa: CSVLGGTNEKLFF
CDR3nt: TGCAGCGTCCTTGGGGGGACTAATGAAAAACTGTTTTTT

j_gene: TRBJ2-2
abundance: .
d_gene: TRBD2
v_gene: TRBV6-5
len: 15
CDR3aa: CASRPLAGAAGELFF
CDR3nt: TGTGCCAGCAGACCACTAGCGGGGGCAGCCGGGGAGCTGTTTTTT

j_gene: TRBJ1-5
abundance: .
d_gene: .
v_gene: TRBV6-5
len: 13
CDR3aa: CASREPGDQPQHF
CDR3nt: TGTGCCAGCAGGGAGCCGGGGGATCAGCCCCAGCATTTT

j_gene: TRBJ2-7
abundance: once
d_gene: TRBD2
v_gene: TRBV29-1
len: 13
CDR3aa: CSVEGLASNEQYF
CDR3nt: TGCAGCGTTGAGGGACTAGCGAGCAACGAGCAGTACTTC

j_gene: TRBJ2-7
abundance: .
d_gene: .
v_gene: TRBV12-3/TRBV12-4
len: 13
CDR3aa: CASSLRDNYEQYF
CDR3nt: TGTGCCAGCAGTTTAAGGGACAACTACGAGCAGTACTTC

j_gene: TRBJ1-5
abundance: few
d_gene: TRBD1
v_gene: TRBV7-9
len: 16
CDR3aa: CASSYGLGTGQQPQHF
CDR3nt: TGTGCCAGCAGCTACGGACTGGGGACAGGTCAACAGCCCCAGCATTTT

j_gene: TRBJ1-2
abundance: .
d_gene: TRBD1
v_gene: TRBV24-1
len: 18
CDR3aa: CATSDSMGQGAFRYGYTF
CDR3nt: TGTGCCACCAGTGATAGTATGGGACAGGGGGCCTTTCGCTATGGCTACACCTTC

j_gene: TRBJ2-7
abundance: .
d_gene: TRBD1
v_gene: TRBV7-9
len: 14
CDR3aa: CASSSGQGPYEQYF
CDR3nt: TGTGCCAGCAGCTCGGGACAGGGACCCTACGAGCAGTACTTC

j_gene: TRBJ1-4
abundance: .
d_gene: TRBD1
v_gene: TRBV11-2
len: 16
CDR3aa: CASSLGPTGGWEKLFF
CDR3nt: TGTGCCAGCAGCTTAGGACCCACAGGGGGCTGGGAAAAACTGTTTTTT

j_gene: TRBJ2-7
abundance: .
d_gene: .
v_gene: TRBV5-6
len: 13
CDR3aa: CASSWQQGYEQYF
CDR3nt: TGTGCCAGCAGCTGGCAGCAGGGCTACGAGCAGTACTTC

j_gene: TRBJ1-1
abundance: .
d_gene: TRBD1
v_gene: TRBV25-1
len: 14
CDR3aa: CASSDTTGWTEAFF
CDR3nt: TGTGCCAGCAGTGACACGACAGGGTGGACTGAAGCTTTCTTT

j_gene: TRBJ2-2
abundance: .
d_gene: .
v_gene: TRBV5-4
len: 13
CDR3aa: CASSSLGVGELFF
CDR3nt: TGTGCCAGCAGTTCGCTAGGGGTCGGGGAGCTGTTTTTT

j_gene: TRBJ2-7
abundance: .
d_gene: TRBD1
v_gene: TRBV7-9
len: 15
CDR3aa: CASSLGGRGHGEQYF
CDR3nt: TGTGCCAGCAGCTTAGGCGGCAGGGGGCACGGCGAGCAGTACTTC

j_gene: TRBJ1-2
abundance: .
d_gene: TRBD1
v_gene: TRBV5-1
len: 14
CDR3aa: CASSFRQGEDGYTF
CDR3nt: TGCGCCAGCAGCTTCAGACAGGGCGAGGATGGCTACACCTTC

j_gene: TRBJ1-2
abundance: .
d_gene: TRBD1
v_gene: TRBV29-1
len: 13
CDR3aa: CSVEEYRGEGYTF
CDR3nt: TGCAGCGTTGAAGAATACAGGGGCGAGGGCTACACCTTC

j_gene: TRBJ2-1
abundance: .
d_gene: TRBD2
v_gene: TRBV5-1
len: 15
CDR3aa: CASSLSGGSYNEQFF
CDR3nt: TGCGCCAGCAGCTTGAGCGGGGGCTCCTACAATGAGCAGTTCTTC

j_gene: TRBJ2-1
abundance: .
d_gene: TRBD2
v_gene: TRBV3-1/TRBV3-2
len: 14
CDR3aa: CASSQGLAVNEQFF
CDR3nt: TGTGCCAGCAGCCAAGGACTAGCGGTCAATGAGCAGTTCTTC

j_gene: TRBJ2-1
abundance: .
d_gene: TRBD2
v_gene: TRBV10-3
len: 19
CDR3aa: CAISVGTSGGLSSYNEQFF
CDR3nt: TGTGCCATCAGTGTGGGGACTAGCGGGGGGTTGAGCTCCTACAATGAGCAGTTCTTC

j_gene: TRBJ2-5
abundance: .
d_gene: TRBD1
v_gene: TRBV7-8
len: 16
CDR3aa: CASSLWDRGGQETQYF
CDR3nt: TGTGCCAGCAGCTTATGGGACAGGGGAGGTCAAGAGACCCAGTACTTC

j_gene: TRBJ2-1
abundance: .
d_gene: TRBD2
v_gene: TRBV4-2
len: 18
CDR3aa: CASSQDVAGTSSYNEQFF
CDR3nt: TGTGCCAGCAGCCAAGATGTAGCGGGAACTAGCTCCTACAATGAGCAGTTCTTC

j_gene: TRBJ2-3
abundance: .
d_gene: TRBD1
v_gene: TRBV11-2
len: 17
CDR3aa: CASSFPFRDRGLNTQYF
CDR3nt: TGTGCCAGCAGCTTCCCATTCCGGGACAGGGGGCTAAATACGCAGTATTTT

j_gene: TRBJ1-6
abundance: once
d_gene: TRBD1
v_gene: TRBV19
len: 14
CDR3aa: CASRGTGRNSPLHF
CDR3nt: TGTGCCAGTAGAGGGACAGGCCGGAATTCACCCCTCCACTTT

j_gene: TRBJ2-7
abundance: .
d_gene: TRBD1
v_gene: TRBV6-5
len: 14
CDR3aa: CASSSRDRTYEQYF
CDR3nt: TGTGCCAGCAGTTCACGGGACAGAACCTACGAGCAGTACTTC

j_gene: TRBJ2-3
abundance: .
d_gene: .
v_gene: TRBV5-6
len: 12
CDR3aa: CASSTGTDTQYF
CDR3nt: TGTGCCAGCAGCACGGGGACAGATACGCAGTATTTT

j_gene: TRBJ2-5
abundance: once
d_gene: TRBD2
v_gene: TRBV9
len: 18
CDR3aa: CASSPRGLAGGRQETQYF
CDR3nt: TGTGCCAGCAGCCCTCGGGGACTAGCGGGGGGCCGCCAAGAGACCCAGTACTTC

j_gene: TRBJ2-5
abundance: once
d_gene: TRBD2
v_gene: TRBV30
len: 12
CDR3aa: CAWSTSGETQYF
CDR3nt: TGTGCCTGGAGTACTAGCGGGGAGACCCAGTACTTC

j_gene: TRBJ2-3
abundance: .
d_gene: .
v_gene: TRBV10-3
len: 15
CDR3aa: CAISASRAGADTQYF
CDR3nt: TGTGCCATCAGTGCGTCCAGGGCTGGGGCAGATACGCAGTATTTT

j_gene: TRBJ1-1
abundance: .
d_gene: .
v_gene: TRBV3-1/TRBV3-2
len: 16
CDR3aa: CASSQVAQRANTEAFF
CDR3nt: TGTGCCAGCAGCCAAGTTGCGCAGAGGGCTAACACTGAAGCTTTCTTT

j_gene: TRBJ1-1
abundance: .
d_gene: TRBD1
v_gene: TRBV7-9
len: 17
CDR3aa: CASSLAGQGARGTEAFF
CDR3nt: TGTGCCAGCAGCTTAGCGGGTCAGGGGGCGCGGGGTACTGAAGCTTTCTTT

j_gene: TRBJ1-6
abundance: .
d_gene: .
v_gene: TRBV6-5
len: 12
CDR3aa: CASTQVGSPLHF
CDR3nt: TGTGCCAGCACCCAGGTGGGCTCACCCCTCCACTTT

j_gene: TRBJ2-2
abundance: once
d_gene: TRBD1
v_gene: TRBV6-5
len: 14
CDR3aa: CASNIQGAAGELFF
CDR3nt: TGTGCCAGCAACATCCAGGGGGCCGCCGGGGAGCTGTTTTTT

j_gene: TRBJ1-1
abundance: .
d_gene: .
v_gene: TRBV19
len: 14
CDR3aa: CASTALERDTEAFF
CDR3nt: TGTGCCAGTACTGCCCTCGAGAGGGACACTGAAGCTTTCTTT

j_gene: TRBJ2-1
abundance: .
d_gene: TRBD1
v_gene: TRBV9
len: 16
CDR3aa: CASSVGAGTGTNEQFF
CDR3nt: TGTGCCAGCAGCGTAGGCGCCGGGACAGGGACTAATGAGCAGTTCTTC

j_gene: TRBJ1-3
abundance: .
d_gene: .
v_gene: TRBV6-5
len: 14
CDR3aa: CASSLTGVGNTIYF
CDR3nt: TGTGCCAGCAGCTTAACGGGGGTTGGAAACACCATATATTTT

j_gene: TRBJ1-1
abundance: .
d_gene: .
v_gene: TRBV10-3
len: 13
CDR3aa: CATRGGFNTEAFF
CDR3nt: TGTGCCACTCGGGGGGGGTTCAACACTGAAGCTTTCTTT

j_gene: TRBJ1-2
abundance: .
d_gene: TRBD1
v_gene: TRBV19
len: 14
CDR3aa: CASSLTGTVYGYTF
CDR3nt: TGTGCCAGTAGTCTCACCGGGACAGTCTATGGCTACACCTTC

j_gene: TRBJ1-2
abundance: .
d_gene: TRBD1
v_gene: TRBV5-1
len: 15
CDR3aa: CASSSWTGVNYGYTF
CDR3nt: TGCGCCAGCAGCAGCTGGACAGGTGTTAACTATGGCTACACCTTC

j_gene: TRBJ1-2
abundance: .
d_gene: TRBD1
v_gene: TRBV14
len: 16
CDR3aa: CASSENPTGNVDGYTF
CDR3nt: TGTGCCAGCAGCGAAAACCCGACAGGGAACGTCGATGGCTACACCTTC

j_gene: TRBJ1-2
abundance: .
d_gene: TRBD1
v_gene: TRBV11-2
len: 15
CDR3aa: CASSRGQGDVYGYTF
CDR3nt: TGTGCCAGCAGCCGGGGACAGGGGGATGTCTATGGCTACACCTTC

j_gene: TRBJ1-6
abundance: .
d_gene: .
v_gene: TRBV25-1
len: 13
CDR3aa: CASSESPGSPLHF
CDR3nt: TGTGCCAGCAGTGAATCACCAGGTTCACCCCTCCACTTT

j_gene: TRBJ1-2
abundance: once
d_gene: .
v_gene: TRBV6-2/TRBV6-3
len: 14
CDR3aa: CASSTPGRNYGYTF
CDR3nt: TGTGCCAGCAGTACTCCCGGTAGAAACTATGGCTACACCTTC

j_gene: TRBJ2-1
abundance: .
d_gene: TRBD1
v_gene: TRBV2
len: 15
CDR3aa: CASSVGQGRYNEQFF
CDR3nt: TGTGCCAGCAGTGTCGGACAGGGACGGTACAATGAGCAGTTCTTC

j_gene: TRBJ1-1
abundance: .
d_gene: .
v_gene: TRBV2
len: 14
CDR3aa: CASSDRVSNTEAFF
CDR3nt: TGTGCCAGCAGTGACAGGGTTTCGAACACTGAAGCTTTCTTT

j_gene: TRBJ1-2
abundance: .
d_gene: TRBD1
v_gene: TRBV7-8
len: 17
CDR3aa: CASSSPAGDRGVYGYTF
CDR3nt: TGTGCCAGCAGCTCGCCAGCGGGGGACAGGGGGGTCTATGGCTACACCTTC

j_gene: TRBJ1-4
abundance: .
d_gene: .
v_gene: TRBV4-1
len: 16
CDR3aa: CASSPGTHLTNEKLFF
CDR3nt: TGCGCCAGCAGCCCCGGGACACACTTAACTAATGAAAAACTGTTTTTT

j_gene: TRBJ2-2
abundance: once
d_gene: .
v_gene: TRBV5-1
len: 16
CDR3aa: CASSSQLSGGAGELFF
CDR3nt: TGCGCCAGCAGCTCCCAGCTATCCGGGGGAGCCGGGGAGCTGTTTTTT